This TCR beta chain was documented in a study of cytomegalovirus exposure and HLA in healthy donors. The PCR contained 60 Vbeta and 13 Jbeta primers. The assay was immunoSEQ multiplex PCR, and TCRdb's table has in-frame clones only and misses some. The table records about 94,000 clones, more than 60% of them present only once. The CDR3 consists of 14 residues. V lost 1 base to trimming and J lost 5 bases, with 11 bases between them. Germline V lookup: CDR1 MGHRA, CDR2 YSYEKL. The clonotype was recovered from a man aged 25 to 45 in good health and CMV-seronegative. V gene TRBV4-1 combines with J gene TRBJ1-1, with TRBD1 as a possible D gene (5 bases). The sample consisted of PBMCs. The CDR3 region is CASSQGGEGTEAFF. The CDR3 coding sequence is TGCGCCAGCAGCCAAGGTGGGGAGGGGACTGAAGCTTTCTTT.